The rows below give T cell receptor beta chains drawn from one sample of a study of shared clonotypes between healthy human individuals. The protocol was immunoSEQ multiplex PCR, while the TCRdb copy is restricted to in-frame clones and leaves out a portion. Among roughly 1,100,000 clones listed, under 80% were seen once. The material sequenced was memory CD4+ T cells sorted from blood. These receptors were collected from a man between 18 and 29 years old in good health. CDR3s include the opening cysteine and the closing phenylalanine or tryptophan. The D gene is left open where the match is weak. Rows give clone size only sometimes, using once, few, many, or a class for an expanded clone.

d_gene	len	abundance	v_gene	j_gene	CDR3aa	CDR3nt
TRBD1	14	.	TRBV10-2	TRBJ1-4	CASVEGQGRGELFF	TGCGCCAGCGTGGAGGGACAGGGCCGGGGGGAACTGTTTTTT
.	13	once	TRBV5-1	TRBJ1-4	CASSLRTDEKLFF	TGCGCCAGCAGCTTGCGAACAGACGAAAAACTGTTTTTT
TRBD1	16	.	TRBV27	TRBJ1-1	CASSSGTGQPNTEAFF	TGTGCCAGCAGTTCCGGGACAGGGCAACCGAACACTGAAGCTTTCTTT
.	15	.	TRBV19	TRBJ2-6	CASKSAGLLANVLTF	TGTGCCAGTAAAAGCGCAGGACTTCTGGCCAACGTCCTGACTTTC
TRBD1	14	.	TRBV19	TRBJ2-5	CATKQGGVLETQYF	TGTGCCACCAAACAGGGGGGAGTTTTGGAGACCCAGTACTTC
TRBD1	14	few	TRBV5-8	TRBJ2-1	CASSLDRGRNEQFF	TGTGCCAGCAGCTTGGACAGGGGCCGGAATGAGCAGTTCTTC
TRBD1	16	.	TRBV11-2	TRBJ1-1	CASSPTGGAGNTEAFF	TGTGCCAGCAGCCCGACAGGGGGCGCAGGGAACACTGAAGCTTTCTTT
TRBD2	16	once	TRBV5-1	TRBJ2-1	CASRRTSGVSYNEQFF	TGCGCCAGCAGACGGACGAGCGGGGTATCCTACAATGAGCAGTTCTTC
TRBD1	12	.	TRBV7-9	TRBJ2-5	CASSRDSETQYF	TGTGCCAGCAGCCGGGACAGTGAGACCCAGTACTTC
.	13	.	TRBV19	TRBJ2-3	CASSIGTKDTQYF	TGTGCCAGTAGTATAGGGACAAAAGATACGCAGTATTTT
.	8	few	TRBV25-1	TRBJ1-6	CASTPNSF	TGTGCCAGCACTCCAAATAGCTTT
.	13	few	TRBV19	TRBJ1-5	CASSTWGNQPQHF	TGTGCCAGTTCCACCTGGGGCAATCAGCCCCAGCATTTT
.	15	once	TRBV11-2	TRBJ1-2	CASSYQVTSNYGYTF	TGTGCCAGCAGCTACCAAGTCACCTCTAACTATGGCTACACCTTC
TRBD1	14	.	TRBV6-6	TRBJ2-7	CASSGHRGLYEQYF	TGTGCCAGCAGTGGCCACAGGGGGCTATACGAGCAGTACTTC
TRBD1	15	.	TRBV7-9	TRBJ1-1	CASSILGQSNTEAFF	TGTGCCAGCAGCATTTTGGGACAGTCGAACACTGAAGCTTTCTTT
.	12	.	TRBV7-9	TRBJ1-2	CAGFRVDYGYTF	TGTGCCGGCTTCAGGGTTGACTATGGCTACACCTTC
.	15	.	TRBV6-6	TRBJ1-6	CASSRGGMGNSPLHF	TGTGCCAGCAGTCGCGGGGGGATGGGGAATTCACCCCTCCACTTT
TRBD1	13	.	TRBV10-2	TRBJ1-1	CASSEQGATEAFF	TGCGCCAGCAGTGAGCAGGGGGCCACTGAAGCTTTCTTT